In its sample, the clone carrying this TCR beta chain was seen a few times. Its cognate antigen is unknown. Relative to the germline gene, one junction end is altered; a read error may explain this. In the PCR, 60 Vbeta and 13 Jbeta primers were used. Some clones are missing from TCRdb's copy, which holds only in-frame ones; the method was immunoSEQ multiplex PCR. The sample has approximately 120,000 clones, around 80% seen once. The sample comes from a study of cytomegalovirus exposure and HLA in healthy donors. Study outcomes and limitations: According to a later analysis, donors in an Asian-associated ancestry cluster reportedly had fewer N-insertions than the roughly 640-donor mean. Sequencing probably produced one cluster of sequence variants that were highly shared. For cytomegalovirus status, the classifier reportedly gave diagnoses with high specificity and sensitivity.

CDR1 is SEHNR, CDR2 FQNEAQ, per germline (reference sequence). The length of the CDR3 is 13 residues. The sequenced material came from PBMCs. The receptor was isolated from a woman aged 25 to 39 in good health and CMV-seronegative. The chain has TRBV7-9 and TRBJ1-1, with a possible D match to TRBD1 (5 bases). CDR3 DNA sequence: TGTTCCAGCAGCTCGGGACTGGGGACTGAAGCTTTCTTT. Residues: CSSSSGLGTEAFF.